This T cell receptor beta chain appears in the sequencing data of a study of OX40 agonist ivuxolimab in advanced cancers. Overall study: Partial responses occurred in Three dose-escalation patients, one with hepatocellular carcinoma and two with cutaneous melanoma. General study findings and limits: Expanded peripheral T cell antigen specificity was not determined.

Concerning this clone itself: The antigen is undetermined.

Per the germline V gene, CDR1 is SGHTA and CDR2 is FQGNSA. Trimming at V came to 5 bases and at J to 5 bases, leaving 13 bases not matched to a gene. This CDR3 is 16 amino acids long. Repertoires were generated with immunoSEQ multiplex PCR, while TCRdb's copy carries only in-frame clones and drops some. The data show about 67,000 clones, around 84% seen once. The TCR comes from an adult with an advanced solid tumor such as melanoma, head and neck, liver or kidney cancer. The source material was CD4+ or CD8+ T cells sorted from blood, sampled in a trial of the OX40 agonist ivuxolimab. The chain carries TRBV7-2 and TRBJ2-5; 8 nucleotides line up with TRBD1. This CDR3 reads CASSREGQGAMETQYF. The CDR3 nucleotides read TGTGCCAGCAGCCGAGAAGGGCAGGGGGCGATGGAGACCCAGTACTTC.